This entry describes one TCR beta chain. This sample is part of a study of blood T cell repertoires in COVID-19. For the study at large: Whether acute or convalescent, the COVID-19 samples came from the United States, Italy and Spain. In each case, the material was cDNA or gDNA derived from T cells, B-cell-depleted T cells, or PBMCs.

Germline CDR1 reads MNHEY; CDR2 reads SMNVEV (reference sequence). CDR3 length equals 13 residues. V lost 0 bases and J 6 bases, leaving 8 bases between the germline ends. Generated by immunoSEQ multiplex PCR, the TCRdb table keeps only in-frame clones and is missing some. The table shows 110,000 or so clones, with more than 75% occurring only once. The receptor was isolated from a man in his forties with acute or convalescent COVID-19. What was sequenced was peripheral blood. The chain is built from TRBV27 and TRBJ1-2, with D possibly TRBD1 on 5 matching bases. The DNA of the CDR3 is TGTGCCAGCAGTTTATCGCGGGGGGATGGCTACACCTTC. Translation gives CASSLSRGDGYTF.